This is a list of T cell receptor beta chains from one sample in a study of blood T cell repertoires in COVID-19. Libraries were prepared by immunoSEQ multiplex PCR; TCRdb keeps only in-frame clonotypes and omits some of them. Among about 370,000 clones listed, roughly nine tenths were seen once. The sequenced sample was peripheral blood. The source of these receptors is a woman aged 25 to 39 with COVID-19, enrolled during active disease. The CDR3 runs from the conserved cysteine through the conserved F or W. Fields, in order: D gene, J gene, V gene, clone size, CDR3 length, CDR3 protein, CDR3 DNA. D genes are given only for firm matches. The listing skips clone size in some rows; elsewhere it reads once, few, many or a size class.

d_call: NA
j_call: TRBJ2-3
v_call: TRBV5-4
clone_size: NA
cdr3_length: 13
cdr3_aa: CASSPVSTDTQYF
cdr3_nt: TGTGCCAGCAGCCCGGTAAGCACAGATACGCAGTATTTT

d_call: NA
j_call: TRBJ1-5
v_call: TRBV19
clone_size: NA
cdr3_length: 12
cdr3_aa: CASTLGSQPQHF
cdr3_nt: TGTGCCAGTACCCTAGGGAGTCAGCCCCAGCATTTT

d_call: NA
j_call: TRBJ1-1
v_call: TRBV6-5
clone_size: once
cdr3_length: 15
cdr3_aa: CASTQRGRGGAEAFF
cdr3_nt: TGTGCCAGCACCCAACGGGGCAGGGGAGGGGCTGAAGCTTTCTTT

d_call: NA
j_call: TRBJ2-7
v_call: TRBV2
clone_size: few
cdr3_length: 12
cdr3_aa: CASSGQTYEQYF
cdr3_nt: TGTGCCAGCAGTGGACAGACCTACGAGCAGTACTTC

d_call: NA
j_call: TRBJ2-4
v_call: TRBV4-3
clone_size: NA
cdr3_length: 15
cdr3_aa: CASSQDVAGLNIQYF
cdr3_nt: TGCGCCAGCAGCCAAGATGTGGCAGGGCTAAACATTCAGTACTTC

d_call: NA
j_call: TRBJ2-1
v_call: TRBV18
clone_size: few
cdr3_length: 14
cdr3_aa: CASSPDRRYNEQFF
cdr3_nt: TGTGCCAGCTCACCCGACAGGCGATACAATGAGCAGTTCTTC

d_call: TRBD1
j_call: TRBJ1-2
v_call: TRBV13
clone_size: NA
cdr3_length: 16
cdr3_aa: CASSLGLGQGNYGYTF
cdr3_nt: TGTGCCAGCAGCTTAGGGTTGGGACAGGGGAACTATGGCTACACCTTC

d_call: TRBD1
j_call: TRBJ2-2
v_call: TRBV7-8
clone_size: NA
cdr3_length: 18
cdr3_aa: CASSQRTGGPLNTGELFF
cdr3_nt: TGTGCCAGCAGCCAAAGAACAGGGGGACCCCTGAACACCGGGGAGCTGTTTTTT

d_call: NA
j_call: TRBJ1-3
v_call: TRBV6-1
clone_size: NA
cdr3_length: 14
cdr3_aa: CASSEWGAGNTIYF
cdr3_nt: TGTGCCAGCAGTGAGTGGGGAGCCGGAAACACCATATATTTT

d_call: TRBD2
j_call: TRBJ2-1
v_call: TRBV7-8
clone_size: few
cdr3_length: 16
cdr3_aa: CASSSRVAGGDNEQFF
cdr3_nt: TGTGCCAGCAGCTCCCGGGTAGCGGGAGGGGACAATGAGCAGTTCTTC

d_call: NA
j_call: TRBJ1-2
v_call: TRBV19
clone_size: NA
cdr3_length: 18
cdr3_aa: CASSIPAAGLLTNYGYTF
cdr3_nt: TGTGCCAGTAGTATCCCGGCGGCGGGGCTGCTAACTAACTATGGCTACACCTTC

d_call: NA
j_call: TRBJ2-3
v_call: TRBV6-5
clone_size: NA
cdr3_length: 13
cdr3_aa: CASSYAHSERVYF
cdr3_nt: TGTGCCAGCAGTTACGCACACTCCGAGCGGGTGTATTTT

d_call: NA
j_call: TRBJ1-4
v_call: TRBV19
clone_size: NA
cdr3_length: 14
cdr3_aa: CASSIEEEGEKLFF
cdr3_nt: TGTGCCAGTAGTATAGAGGAGGAGGGTGAAAAACTGTTTTTT